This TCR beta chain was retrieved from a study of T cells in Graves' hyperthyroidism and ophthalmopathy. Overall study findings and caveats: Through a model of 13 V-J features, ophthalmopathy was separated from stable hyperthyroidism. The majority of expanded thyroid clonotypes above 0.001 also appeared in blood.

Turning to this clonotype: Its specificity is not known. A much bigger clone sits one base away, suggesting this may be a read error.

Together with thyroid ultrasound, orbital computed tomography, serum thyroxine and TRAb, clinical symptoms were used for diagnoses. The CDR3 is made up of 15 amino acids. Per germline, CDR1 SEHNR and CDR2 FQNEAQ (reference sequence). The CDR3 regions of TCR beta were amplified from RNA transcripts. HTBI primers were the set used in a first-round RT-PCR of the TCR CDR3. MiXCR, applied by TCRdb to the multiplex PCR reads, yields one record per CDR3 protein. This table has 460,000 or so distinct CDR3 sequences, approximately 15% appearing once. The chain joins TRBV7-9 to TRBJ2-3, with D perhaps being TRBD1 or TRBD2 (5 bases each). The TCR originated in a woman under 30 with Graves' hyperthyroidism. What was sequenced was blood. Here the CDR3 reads CASSPGTAITDTQFF. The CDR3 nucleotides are TGTGCCAGCAGCCCCGGGACGGCGATCACAGATACGCAGTTTTTT. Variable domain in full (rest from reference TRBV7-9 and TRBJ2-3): DTGVSQNPRHKITKRGQNVTFRCDPISEHNRLYWYRQTLGQGPEFLTYFQNEAQLEKSRLLSDRFSAERPKGSFSTLEIQRTEQGDSAMYLCASSPGTAITDTQFFGPGTRLTVL.